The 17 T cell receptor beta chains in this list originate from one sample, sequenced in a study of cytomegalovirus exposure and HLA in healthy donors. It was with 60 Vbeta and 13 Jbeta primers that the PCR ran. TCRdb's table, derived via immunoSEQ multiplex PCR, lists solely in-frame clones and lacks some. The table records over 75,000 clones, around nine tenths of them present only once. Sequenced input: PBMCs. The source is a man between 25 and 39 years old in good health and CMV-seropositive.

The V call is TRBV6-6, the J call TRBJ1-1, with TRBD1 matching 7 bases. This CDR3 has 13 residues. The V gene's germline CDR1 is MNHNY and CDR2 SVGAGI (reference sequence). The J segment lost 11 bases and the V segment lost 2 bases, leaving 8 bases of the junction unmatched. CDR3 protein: CASSYQTGTEAFF. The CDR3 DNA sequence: TGTGCCAGCAGTTACCAGACAGGGACGGAGGCTTTCTTT.

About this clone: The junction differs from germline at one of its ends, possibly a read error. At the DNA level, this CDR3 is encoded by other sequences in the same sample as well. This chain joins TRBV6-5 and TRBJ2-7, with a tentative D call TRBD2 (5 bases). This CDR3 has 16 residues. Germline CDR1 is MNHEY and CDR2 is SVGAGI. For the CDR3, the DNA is TGTGCCAGCAGTTACTCGACCGTGCACGGGATTTACGAGCAATACTTC. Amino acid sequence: CASSYSTVHGIYEQYF.

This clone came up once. The CDR3 bases are TGTGCCAGCAGCTTGACCCTCCACAGGGAGGAAGCTTTCTTT. The encoded protein is CASSLTLHREEAFF. This chain joins TRBV5-4 and TRBJ1-1, with D tentatively TRBD1 (6 bases). Germline CDR1 is SGHNT and CDR2 is YYREEE (reference sequence). CDR3 length: 14 amino acids. The ends were cut back, 1 base at V and 8 bases at J, with 15 bases in the middle.

CDR3 sequence: CASIRGAEQYF. As DNA, the CDR3 is TGTGCCAGCATCCGGGGGGCCGAGCAGTACTTC. The V call is TRBV6-5, the J call TRBJ2-7; D may be TRBD2 (7 bases). V gave up 7 bases and J gave up 6 bases, with 10 bases separating them. The CDR3 extends over 11 amino acids. The V gene's germline CDR1 is MNHEY and CDR2 SVGAGI.

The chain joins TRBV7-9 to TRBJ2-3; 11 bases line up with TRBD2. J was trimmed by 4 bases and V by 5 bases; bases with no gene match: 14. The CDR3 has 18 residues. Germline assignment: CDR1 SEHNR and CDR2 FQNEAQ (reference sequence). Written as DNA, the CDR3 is TGTGCCAGCAGCGCCGGGGGAATTAGCGGGAGGGCCGCAGATACGCAGTATTTT. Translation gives CASSAGGISGRAADTQYF.

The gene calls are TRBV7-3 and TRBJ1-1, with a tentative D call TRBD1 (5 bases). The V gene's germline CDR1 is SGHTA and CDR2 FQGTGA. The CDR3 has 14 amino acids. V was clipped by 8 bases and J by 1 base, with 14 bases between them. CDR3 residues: CASALGQANTEAFF. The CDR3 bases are TGTGCCAGCGCGCTGGGGCAGGCGAACACTGAAGCTTTCTTT.

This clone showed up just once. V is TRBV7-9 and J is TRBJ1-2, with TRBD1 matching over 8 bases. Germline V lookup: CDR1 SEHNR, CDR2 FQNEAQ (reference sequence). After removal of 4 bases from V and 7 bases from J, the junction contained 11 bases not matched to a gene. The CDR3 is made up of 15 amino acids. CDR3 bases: TGTGCCAGCAGCTCCGGCGTCAGGGGGCGCGGTGGCTACACCTTC. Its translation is CASSSGVRGRGGYTF.

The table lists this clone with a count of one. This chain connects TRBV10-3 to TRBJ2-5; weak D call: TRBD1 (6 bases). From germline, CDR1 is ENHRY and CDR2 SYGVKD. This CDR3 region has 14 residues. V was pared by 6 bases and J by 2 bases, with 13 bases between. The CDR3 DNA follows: TGTGCCATCAGGAGGGGGTACCTTCAAGAGACCCAGTACTTC. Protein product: CAIRRGYLQETQYF.

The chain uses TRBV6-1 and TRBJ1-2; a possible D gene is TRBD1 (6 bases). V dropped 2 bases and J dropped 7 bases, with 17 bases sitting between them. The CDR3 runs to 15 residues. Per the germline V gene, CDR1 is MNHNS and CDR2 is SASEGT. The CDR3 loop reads CASSESGGRVGGYTF. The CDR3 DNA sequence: TGTGCCAGCAGTGAATCCGGGGGGCGCGTCGGTGGCTACACCTTC.

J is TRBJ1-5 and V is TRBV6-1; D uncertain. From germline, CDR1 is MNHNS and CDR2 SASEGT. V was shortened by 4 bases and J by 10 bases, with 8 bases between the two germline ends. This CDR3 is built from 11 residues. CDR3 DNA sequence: TGTGCCAGCAGTGGCTGGGCCCCCCAGCATTTT. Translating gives CASSGWAPQHF.

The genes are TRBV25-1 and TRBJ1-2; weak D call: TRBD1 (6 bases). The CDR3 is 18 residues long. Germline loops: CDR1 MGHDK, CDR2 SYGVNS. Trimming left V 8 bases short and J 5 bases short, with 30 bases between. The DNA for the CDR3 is TGTGCCAGCTGCCCTAAAGGGGCAGGGGCCGGGGGGGCTTATGGCTACACCTTC. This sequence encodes CASCPKGAGAGGAYGYTF.

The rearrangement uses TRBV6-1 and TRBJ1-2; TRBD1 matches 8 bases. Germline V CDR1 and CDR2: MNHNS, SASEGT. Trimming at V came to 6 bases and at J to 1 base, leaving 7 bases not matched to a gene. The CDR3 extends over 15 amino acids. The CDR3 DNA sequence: TGTGCCAGCAGAGGACAGGGTGGATTTAACTATGGCTACACCTTC. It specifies CASRGQGGFNYGYTF.

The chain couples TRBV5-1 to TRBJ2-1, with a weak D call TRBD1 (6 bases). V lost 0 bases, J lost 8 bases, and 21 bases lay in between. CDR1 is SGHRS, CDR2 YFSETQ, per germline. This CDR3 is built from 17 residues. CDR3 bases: TGCGCCAGCAGCTTGGGGATTGGACAGCGTGTCCAAGATGAGCAGTTCTTC. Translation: CASSLGIGQRVQDEQFF. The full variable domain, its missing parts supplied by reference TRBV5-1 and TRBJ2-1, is KAGVTQTPRYLIKTRGQQVTLSCSPISGHRSVSWYQQTPGQGLQFLFEYFSETQRNKGNFPGRFSGRQFSNSRSEMNVSTLELGDSALYLCASSLGIGQRVQDEQFFGPGTRLTVL.

The CDR3 loop reads CASSPTGFTGELFF. Here the CDR3 DNA reads TGTGCCAGCTCACCTACAGGGTTCACCGGGGAGCTGTTTTTT. The chain joins TRBV18 to TRBJ2-2; tentatively, D is TRBD1 (6 bases). V was shortened by 3 bases and J by 4 bases, with 9 bases between the two germline ends. The CDR3 is 14 residues long. CDR1 is KGHSH and CDR2 is LQKENI in the germline V gene.

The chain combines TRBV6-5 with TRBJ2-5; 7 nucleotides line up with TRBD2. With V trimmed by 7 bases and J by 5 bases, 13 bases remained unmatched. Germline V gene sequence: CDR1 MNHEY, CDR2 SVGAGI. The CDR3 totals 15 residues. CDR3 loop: CASKLLALSLETQYF. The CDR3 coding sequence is TGTGCCAGCAAACTACTAGCGTTAAGCTTGGAGACCCAGTACTTC.

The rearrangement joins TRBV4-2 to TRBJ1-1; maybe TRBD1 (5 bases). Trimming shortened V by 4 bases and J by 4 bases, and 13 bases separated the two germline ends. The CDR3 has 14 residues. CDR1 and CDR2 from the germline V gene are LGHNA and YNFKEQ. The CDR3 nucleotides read TGTGCCAGCAGCCCGGCAGGGTCAGGCACTGAAGCTTTCTTT. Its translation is CASSPAGSGTEAFF.

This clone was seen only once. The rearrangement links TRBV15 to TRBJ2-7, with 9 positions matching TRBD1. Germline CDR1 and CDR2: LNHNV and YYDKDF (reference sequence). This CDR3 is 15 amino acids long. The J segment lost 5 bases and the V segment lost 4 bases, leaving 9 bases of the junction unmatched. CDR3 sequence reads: CATSNFRDREDEQYF. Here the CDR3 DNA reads TGTGCCACCAGCAACTTCCGGGACAGGGAGGACGAGCAGTACTTC.